This T cell receptor (beta chain) was sequenced for a study of Ad26.COV2.S vaccination and SARS-CoV-2 variants. Study-level points and caveats: Vaccine recipients showed a spike-specific TCR breadth that was higher than in placebo recipients. Reports say spike-specific CD8+ and CD4+ T cell responses covered substantial breadth after vaccination.

On this clone: Its specificity is unknown.

The CDR3 contains 14 residues. Per the germline V gene, CDR1 is LNHNV and CDR2 is YYDKDF (reference sequence). Trimming left V 0 bases short and J 3 bases short, with 8 bases between. The method was immunoSEQ multiplex PCR; TCRdb's version includes in-frame clones alone and lacks a portion of them. The sample gives some 520,000 clones, roughly nine tenths of which show up once; roughly 13% is in the top ten. Sample treatment: about 20 received Ad26.COV2.S at low or high dose, single or two shots; about 5 received placebo; per-sample allocation not given. The samples were gathered on day 63 after the first injection of vaccine or placebo. The study used a vaccine consisting of an Ad26 vector that expressed Wuhan-strain SARS-CoV-2 spike.

This sequence joins TRBV15 and TRBJ1-1; D is uncertain. The sequenced sample was peripheral blood, obtained in a trial of Ad26.COV2.S vaccine versus placebo. The receptor comes from a person aged 18-60 years who received the Ad26.COV2.S COVID-19 vaccine or a placebo. CDR3 loop: CATSRDPADTEAFF. CDR3 coding DNA: TGTGCCACCAGCAGAGATCCCGCGGACACTGAAGCTTTCTTT.